This T cell receptor (beta chain) stems from a study of T cell responses to AZD1222 COVID-19 vaccine. Study information: Analyses pooled second doses at about 4 or about 12 weeks.

Clones were sequenced by immunoSEQ multiplex PCR, and TCRdb holds only the in-frame ones, with some missing. Among roughly 140,000 clones listed, about 95% were seen once. Notes on the study in general: Donors were largely white British and mainly female; clonal diversity was possibly underestimated. Repertoire sampling happened only post peak T cell response.

V gave up 3 bases and J gave up 5 bases, with 19 bases separating them. This CDR3 comprises 16 residues. CDR1 is LGHNA, CDR2 YSLEER, per germline. As concerns this clone: No antigen is known for it.

This TCR was recovered from an adult in good health. The chain is built from TRBV4-3 and TRBJ2-5; D might be TRBD1 (6 bases). The sequencing here drew on peripheral blood, taken on day 0 of AZD1222 vaccination. Written as DNA, the CDR3 is TGCGCCAGCAGCCAGGGACAAGGGCCCCGTGGGGAGACCCAGTACTTC. Translation: CASSQGQGPRGETQYF.